Listed here are 21 T cell receptor beta chains from one sample, sequenced in a study of T cell responses to AZD1222 COVID-19 vaccine. The assay was immunoSEQ multiplex PCR, and TCRdb's table has in-frame clones only and misses some. The sample consists of about 130,000 clones, around 90% of them appearing once. The sample consisted of peripheral blood, taken on day 0 of AZD1222 vaccination. These receptors all come from an adult in good health.

This clone was observed a single time. For the CDR3, the DNA is TGTGCCAGCAGACGAAGTGAGGACTATGGCTACACCTTC. Translated: CASRRSEDYGYTF. The genes are TRBV12-3 or TRBV12-4 and TRBJ1-2, with D unclear. Trimming pared 6 bases from V and 3 bases from J, leaving 11 bases between. The CDR3 totals 13 residues.

This chain joins TRBV9 and TRBJ1-4, with 8 bases aligning to TRBD1. Germline CDR1 is SGDLS and CDR2 is YYNGEE. This CDR3 has 16 residues. The trim removed 0 bases at V and 8 bases at J, leaving 9 bases unmatched. The CDR3 sequence is CASSVGIGQGREKLFF. Written as DNA, the CDR3 is TGTGCCAGCAGCGTAGGAATCGGACAGGGCCGCGAAAAACTGTTTTTT.

This clone was observed a few times. The genes are TRBV7-3 and TRBJ2-2, with a tentative D call TRBD1 (6 bases). Germline CDR1 is SGHTA and CDR2 is FQGTGA. V was shortened by 5 bases and J by 3 bases, with 7 bases between the two germline ends. The CDR3 totals 13 residues. The DNA of the CDR3 is TGTGCCAGCAGCCCAGGGGACACCGGGGAGCTGTTTTTT. Its translation: CASSPGDTGELFF.

This clone was seen once. The rearrangement links TRBV6-2 or TRBV6-3 to TRBJ2-2; D possibly corresponds to TRBD1 (6 bases). Germline V gene lookup returns CDR1 MNHEY and CDR2 SVGEGT. The CDR3 consists of 15 residues. V dropped 2 bases and J dropped 0 bases, with 7 bases sitting between them. CDR3 residues: CASSYGQTNTGELFF. The CDR3 DNA follows: TGTGCCAGCAGTTACGGACAGACGAACACCGGGGAGCTGTTTTTT.

The chain recombines TRBV3-1 (or the pseudogene TRBV3-2) with TRBJ2-3; 9 bases align to TRBD1. The germline CDR1 and CDR2 sequences are LGHDT and YNNKEL (reference sequence). V lost 1 base, J lost 2 bases, and 10 bases stayed unmatched. CDR3 size: 18 residues. CDR3 loop: CASSQARWDRDLTDTQYF. DNA of the CDR3: TGTGCCAGCAGCCAAGCCAGGTGGGACAGGGATCTCACAGATACGCAGTATTTT.

This clone has only one observation. This rearrangement joins TRBV29-1 to TRBJ2-3; the D gene is possibly TRBD1 (6 bases). With 6 bases removed from V and 4 bases from J, the gap between germline ends came to 23 bases. CDR1 is SQVTM, CDR2 ANQGSEA, per germline. This CDR3 spans 16 amino acids. CDR3 in DNA: TGCAGCGTCATCAAGACAGGTTCCCCCCTCCCAGATACGCAGTATTTT. Translated, it gives CSVIKTGSPLPDTQYF.

This chain joins TRBV6-5 and TRBJ1-5, with 7 positions matching TRBD1. Trimming at V came to 10 bases and at J to 7 bases, leaving 16 bases not matched to a gene. The germline V gene encodes CDR1 MNHEY and CDR2 SVGAGI. The CDR3 spans 15 residues. The CDR3 protein is CATNTPTGFLQPQHF. The CDR3, as DNA: TGTGCCACCAACACCCCGACAGGGTTTTTACAGCCCCAGCATTTT.

J is TRBJ2-7 and V is TRBV3-1 (or the pseudogene TRBV3-2); 7 bases match TRBD2. With 2 bases clipped from V and 6 bases from J, the junction kept 1 base outside the gene matches. CDR3 length: 12 amino acids. Germline V gene data show CDR1 as LGHDT and CDR2 as YNNKEL (reference sequence). The CDR3 sequence: CASSQSSGEQYF. The CDR3 DNA is TGTGCCAGCAGCCAATCTAGCGGCGAGCAGTACTTC.

The chain's CDR3 is CASSYWDSNYGYTF. For the CDR3, the DNA is TGTGCCAGCAGTTACTGGGACAGCAACTATGGCTACACCTTC. The V and J genes are TRBV28 and TRBJ1-2; TRBD1 agrees at 7 bases. V lost 4 bases to trimming and J lost 2 bases; unmatched junction nucleotides: 4. CDR3 length: 14 residues. Germline CDR1 and CDR2: MDHEN and SYDVKM.

V gene TRBV5-1 combines with J gene TRBJ1-2; 10 bases are shared with TRBD1. The CDR3 loop spans 15 amino acids. From germline, CDR1 is SGHRS and CDR2 YFSETQ. Trimming at V came to 4 bases and at J to 2 bases, leaving 5 bases not matched to a gene. The CDR3 nucleotides read TGCGCCAGCAGCGCGACAGGGGGCTTAAACTATGGCTACACCTTC. It is translated as CASSATGGLNYGYTF.

The V and J genes are TRBV3-1 (or the pseudogene TRBV3-2) and TRBJ1-6, with 8 bases identical to TRBD1. The V gene end was trimmed by 1 base and the J gene end by 9 bases; junction bases not matched to a gene: 5. The CDR3 totals 15 residues. CDR1 is LGHDT, CDR2 YNNKEL, per germline (reference sequence). CDR3 sequence reads: CASSQGSRGRSPLHF. The CDR3, as DNA: TGTGCCAGCAGCCAAGGTTCCAGGGGGCGTTCACCCCTCCACTTT.

The chain combines TRBV7-3 with TRBJ2-3; possible D gene TRBD1, 6 bases. V lost 2 bases and J 0 bases, leaving 9 bases between the germline ends. This CDR3 contains 15 residues. From germline, CDR1 is SGHTA and CDR2 FQGTGA. CDR3 sequence: CASSLGTPSTDTQYF. The CDR3 bases are TGTGCCAGCAGCTTAGGGACACCTAGCACAGATACGCAGTATTTT.

J is TRBJ2-5 and V is TRBV19, with TRBD2 as a possible D gene (5 bases). Trimming took off 5 bases at V and 5 bases at J, with 12 bases between the two ends. Germline V gene lookup returns CDR1 LNHDA and CDR2 SQIVND (reference sequence). This CDR3 is built from 13 residues. The CDR3 sequence: CASSRGYPETQYF. DNA for the CDR3: TGTGCCAGTAGTCGCGGGTATCCGGAGACCCAGTACTTC.

This chain links TRBV2 with TRBJ1-3, with D unclear. V gave up 8 bases and J gave up 4 bases, with 15 bases separating them. Germline lookup yields CDR1 SNHLY and CDR2 FYNNEI. The length of the CDR3 is 14 residues. CDR3: CASEPTSRGNTIYF. CDR3 DNA: TGTGCCAGCGAGCCAACCTCTCGAGGAAACACCATATATTTT.

The rearrangement links TRBV7-2 to TRBJ2-3; D might be TRBD2 (5 bases). The V gene's germline CDR1 is SGHTA and CDR2 FQGNSA. This CDR3 is built from 14 residues. V was cut by 4 bases and J by 6 bases, with 14 bases left in between. The chain's CDR3 is CASSSGGTWDTQYF. CDR3 DNA: TGTGCCAGCAGCTCAGGAGGAACCTGGGATACGCAGTATTTT.

The rearrangement joins TRBV5-5 to TRBJ2-7; a weak D match, TRBD2 (5 bases). The V end lost 1 base, the J end lost 1 base, and 12 bases lay between the germline ends. The CDR3 covers 15 residues. The germline V gene encodes CDR1 SGHKS and CDR2 YYEKEE (reference sequence). The CDR3 spells CASSLRAGTSYEQYF. The CDR3 DNA reads TGTGCCAGCAGCTTGCGCGCGGGCACTTCCTACGAGCAGTACTTC. Together with reference TRBV5-5 and TRBJ2-7, the CDR3 gives the full variable domain: DAGVTQSPTHLIKTRGQQVTLRCSPISGHKSVSWYQQVLGQGPQFIFQYYEKEERGRGNFPDRFSARQFPNYSSELNVNALLLGDSALYLCASSLRAGTSYEQYFGPGTRLTVT.

The chain joins TRBV6-5 to TRBJ1-6, with TRBD1 matching 8 bases. The germline gives CDR1 MNHEY, CDR2 SVGAGI. This CDR3 region has 13 residues. Germline trimming cut 6 bases from V and 8 bases from J; bases unmatched to any gene: 3. Written as DNA, the CDR3 is TGTGCCAGCAGAGGACAGGGCGATTCACCCCTCCACTTT. It translates to CASRGQGDSPLHF.

Here the CDR3 reads CASSELNGPLHEQYF. CDR3 sequence (DNA): TGTGCCAGCAGTGAACTGAACGGACCCCTCCACGAGCAGTACTTC. The gene calls are TRBV6-1 and TRBJ2-7; the D is unclear. In germline, CDR1 is MNHNS, CDR2 SASEGT. This CDR3 comprises 15 residues. V was trimmed by 2 bases and J by 5 bases, leaving 16 bases between them.

The rearrangement joins TRBV6-5 to TRBJ1-6; D may be TRBD1 (6 bases). Per germline, CDR1 MNHEY and CDR2 SVGAGI. The V and J ends lost 6 bases and 6 bases respectively, with 9 bases between them. This CDR3 spans 13 amino acids. The CDR3 sequence: CASRTGPNSPLHF. In DNA, the CDR3 is TGTGCCAGCAGGACAGGCCCTAATTCACCCCTCCACTTT.

The V and J genes are TRBV9 and TRBJ2-7; maybe TRBD1 (5 bases). Germline CDR1 reads SGDLS; CDR2 reads YYNGEE. The CDR3 is 14 residues long. The V and J ends lost 2 bases and 1 base respectively, with 10 bases between them. CDR3 in amino acids: CASSVAQGSYEQYF. The CDR3 nucleotides read TGTGCCAGCAGCGTTGCCCAGGGATCCTACGAGCAGTACTTC.

V and J are TRBV27 and TRBJ1-1; possible D gene TRBD1, 6 bases. Trimming removed 6 bases from V and 2 bases from J, with 13 bases in between. The CDR3 is 14 residues long. Germline assignment: CDR1 MNHEY and CDR2 SMNVEV (reference sequence). CDR3 nucleotides: TGTGCCAGCAGCTCCGGGACAATTAACACTGAAGCTTTCTTT. It specifies CASSSGTINTEAFF.